This entry describes one TCR beta chain. What this receptor recognizes is not known. Base-call qualities are not available, and no considerably larger clone is one nucleotide away. The data were obtained in a study of shared clonotypes between healthy human individuals (dated by TCRdb to about 2020). Regarding the complete study: A few men and two women, aged 18 to 49 years, made up the cohort. For each donor, CD4 naive and CD4 memory were each run on three plates, CD8 naive on two plates, and CD8 memory on one plate. Blood TCR repertoires of a handful of healthy adults were deeply sequenced to estimate repertoire size and the extent of clonotype sharing between individuals. Libraries were prepared and TCR repertoires were sequenced by different laboratories using diverse techniques, in order to increase sequencing depth and limit assay-specific biases. Between about 0.8 and 9 billion PBMCs per donor were obtained by leukapheresis.

The research as a whole found: Because the study included only a small number of donors, the genetic and exposure-history diversity represented was limited. Sampling was restricted to blood, and TCR repertoires in tissue are likely to differ from TCR repertoires in blood. Naive subsets generally had larger estimated clonotype richness than memory subsets. Roughly 5.2% of naive CD4, roughly 3.6% of naive CD8, approximately 2% of memory CD4, and 0.4% of memory CD8 clonotypes were shared across several donors. Clonotypes shared by all four sorted-subset donors showed higher generation probabilities than non-shared clonotypes. Based on pairwise subsampling, the degree of clonotype sharing among donors was expected to be affected by sequencing depth. Incomplete sequencing was indicated by rarefaction of sorted-subset datasets, despite the large sequencing depth.

Trimming takes 5 bases off V and 7 bases off J; junction bases not matched to a gene: 6. Spanning cysteine to phenylalanine, the CDR3 consists of 13 amino acids. Just the 39-base CDR3 DNA is kept, in frame starting at base 1. Reading the germline V gene gives CDR1 SGHVS and CDR2 FNYEAQ. CD8 naive samples consisted of CD45RO-negative cells that were positively selected for CCR7, yielding a CD45RA+CCR7+ population without TemRA cells. The donors were healthy, HIV-negative adults with no recently reported acute infections or vaccinations. Every donor was a Caucasian adult residing in Nashville, Tennessee, USA. After blood collection by leukapheresis, PBMCs were isolated using Ficoll-Histopaque density gradient centrifugation and then cryopreserved in the vapor phase of liquid nitrogen. Analytical flow cytometry was used to check the purity and quantity of every magnetically sorted T cell population. Each sorted fraction had its genomic DNA isolated and then quantified by UV absorbance on a Nanodrop 2000c.

Using the deep immunoSEQ assay, multiplex PCR amplified TCR CDR3 regions from genomic DNA. Extracted genomic DNA from each cell subset was distributed evenly across all wells of several immunoSEQ 96-well plates, and each plate was treated as a replicate. Each replicate PCR for sorted subsets received roughly 0.2 ug genomic DNA, equal to roughly 30,000 T cell genomes. The purified libraries were quantified using a Qubit 3.0 fluorometer, sized with a Bioanalyzer 2100, and then quantified again using the KAPA Library Quantification kit. Every immunoSEQ 96-well plate was sequenced on a dedicated single-read 150-cycle Illumina NextSeq 550 flow cell. In the authors' own workflow: Because only junctional sequences without quality scores were contained in the immunoSEQ output, filtering matching that applied to full-length reads could not be performed. To assign V/J genes and CDR3, sequences were annotated against IMGT germline references using PyIR, a Python wrapper for IgBLAST v1.9. Reads were removed for weak V/J assignments (E-value above 1e-6), missing CDR3, stop codons, out-of-frame junctions, or ambiguous translated residues. V3J clonotypes were defined as sequences sharing the same inferred V gene, J gene, and CDR3 amino acid sequence. Percentage overlap between repertoires was calculated by dividing the number of shared unique clonotypes by the size of the smaller repertoire. RTK rarefaction, the Chao1 estimator, and Recon v2.1 estimates of unobserved clonotypes were used to assess repertoire richness. OLGA was used to compute generation probabilities for all TCRbeta clonotypes that the gDNA method yielded from a handful of donors. TCRdb retrieved this table from immuneACCESS and kept in-frame rearrangements only. Not all clones are present; in checked studies, unresolved V genes account for under half, and no reason is known for the remainder. V and J calls and clone size are copied from that table; D and trimming were computed from the DNA. The sample table records hundreds of thousands of clones; more than 85% of these occur just once. 24% of the sample is taken by the ten largest.

The sample consisted of naive CD8+ T cells sorted from blood. The cell subset or site label here, explained by the study, means: CD45RA+CCR7+. The sequence was collected from a man younger than 45 in good health. Recombination linked TRBV7-6 to TRBJ1-1; TRBD1 lines up with 8 middle nucleotides. The CDR3 reads as follows: CASSLTGESEAFF. The DNA sequence is as follows: TGTGCCAGCAGCCTGACAGGGGAAAGTGAAGCTTTCTTT.